These T cell receptor beta chains were read from a single sample in a study of shared clonotypes between healthy human individuals. The data were produced by immunoSEQ multiplex PCR, yet TCRdb's version contains in-frame clones alone and is incomplete. The sample shows around 2.1 million clones, roughly 91% of them seen only once. The material sequenced was naive CD8+ T cells from PBMCs. Receptor source: a young man in good health. Some clones in this sample may be carry-over from other donors' samples. Each CDR3 is given with its conserved first and last residue. Each record gives: D gene, J gene, clone size, V gene, CDR3 DNA, CDR3 protein. A D gene is named only where the DNA matches it firmly. Where a row states a size, it is once, few, many or the class of an expanded clone; other rows omit it.

. | TRBJ2-7 | . | TRBV4-3 | TGCGCCAGCAGCCAGACCAGGGCTATCAGCATCGAGCAGTACTTC | CASSQTRAISIEQYF
. | TRBJ2-5 | . | TRBV5-3 | TGTGCCAGAAGCTTGGGACCGGGACTCCAAGAGACCCAGTACTTC | CARSLGPGLQETQYF
. | TRBJ1-4 | . | TRBV27 | TGTGCCAGCAGTTTAGTAGGGAACGGTGAAAAACTGTTTTTT | CASSLVGNGEKLFF
. | TRBJ2-2 | . | TRBV4-2 | TGTGCCAGCAGCCAAATAACAGGGTACACCGGGGAGCTGTTTTTT | CASSQITGYTGELFF
. | TRBJ2-3 | . | TRBV12-5 | TGTGCTAGTGGTCCAGGACACATTCTCACAGATACGCAGTATTTT | CASGPGHILTDTQYF
TRBD2 | TRBJ2-1 | . | TRBV11-2 | TGTGCCAGCAGCTTATTGCTAGCGGGAGGGGAGCAGTTCTTC | CASSLLLAGGEQFF
. | TRBJ1-1 | . | TRBV9 | TGTGCCAGCAGCGTAGGAGAGAATTCCGAAGCTTTCTTT | CASSVGENSEAFF
. | TRBJ1-1 | . | TRBV19 | TGTGCCAGTAGTGGGACATGGAACACTGAAGCTTTCTTT | CASSGTWNTEAFF
. | TRBJ1-4 | . | TRBV11-2 | TGTGCCAGCAGCCGGGGAGCGGGGATAATTGAGAAACTGTTTTTT | CASSRGAGIIEKLFF
. | TRBJ2-5 | . | TRBV9 | TGTGCCAGCAGCTTCGAGCGGTCACAAGAGACCCAGTACTTC | CASSFERSQETQYF
. | TRBJ1-2 | . | TRBV4-3 | TGCGCCAGCAGCCAACTTGGAAGCGGAGCCTATGGCTACACCTTC | CASSQLGSGAYGYTF
TRBD1 | TRBJ1-2 | . | TRBV6-5 | TGTGCCAGCAGCCCGACAGGGATTGATGGCTACACCTTC | CASSPTGIDGYTF
. | TRBJ2-3 | . | TRBV9 | TGTGCCAGTCGGAGGGCCGAGGGCACAGATACGCAGTATTTT | CASRRAEGTDTQYF
. | TRBJ2-5 | once | TRBV7-3 | TGTGCCAGCAGCTTAGGCCCGGAGAAAGAGACCCAGTACTTC | CASSLGPEKETQYF
. | TRBJ1-1 | . | TRBV7-9 | TGTGCCACCAGACAGCTGAGTGAAGCTTTCTTT | CATRQLSEAFF
TRBD2 | TRBJ2-7 | . | TRBV5-6 | TGTGCCAGCAGCGGAACTAGCGAGAGCTCCTACGAGCAGTACTTC | CASSGTSESSYEQYF
TRBD2 | TRBJ2-1 | . | TRBV9 | TGTGCCAGCAGCGTAGCTATTCTAGCGGGAGATAATGAGCAGTTCTTC | CASSVAILAGDNEQFF
. | TRBJ2-3 | . | TRBV27 | TGTGCCAGCAGTTTACGTGGGGGGCGAGGGGTTCTTAGCACAGATACGCAGTATTTT | CASSLRGGRGVLSTDTQYF
TRBD2 | TRBJ2-1 | . | TRBV27 | TGTGCCAGCAGTTCAACCGGGACTAGCGCGTACAATGAGCAGTTCTTC | CASSSTGTSAYNEQFF
. | TRBJ2-1 | . | TRBV10-3 | TGTGCCATCAGTGGAGGGGGAGGTCCCTACAATGAGCAGTTCTTC | CAISGGGGPYNEQFF
TRBD2 | TRBJ2-1 | . | TRBV7-6 | TGTGCCAGCAGCTTGGGGACTAGCATGTTCAATGAGCAGTTCTTC | CASSLGTSMFNEQFF
. | TRBJ1-2 | . | TRBV28 | TGTGCCAGCAGACAACCCAACTATGGCTACACCTTC | CASRQPNYGYTF
. | TRBJ1-4 | . | TRBV15 | TGTGCCACCAGCTACACTCAGGAGCGTGGTGAAAAACTGTTTTTT | CATSYTQERGEKLFF
. | TRBJ2-5 | . | TRBV5-4 | TGTGCCAGCAGCTTGTTGGACACATATTCCCAAGAGACCCAGTACTTC | CASSLLDTYSQETQYF
. | TRBJ2-7 | . | TRBV27 | TGTGCCAGCAGTCCCGGAGTTGGGTACGAGCAGTACTTC | CASSPGVGYEQYF
. | TRBJ2-7 | . | TRBV5-1 | TGCGCCAGCAGGGGTGGTGGACCCGTTATAGAGCAGTACTTC | CASRGGGPVIEQYF
. | TRBJ2-7 | once | TRBV28 | TGTGCCAGCCGGAGGGGGTTGAGATACGAGCAGTACTTC | CASRRGLRYEQYF
. | TRBJ1-1 | . | TRBV5-8 | TGTGCCAGCACCCCAAAGGCCGGGACTGGCAAAATGAACACTGAAGCTTTCTTT | CASTPKAGTGKMNTEAFF
TRBD1 | TRBJ1-2 | . | TRBV29-1 | TGCAGCGTTGAAGATATGGGGACAGGGTTATATGGCTACACCTTC | CSVEDMGTGLYGYTF
. | TRBJ2-7 | . | TRBV6-5 | TGTGCCAGCAAACCCGACAGGAAACCCTACGAGCAGTACTTC | CASKPDRKPYEQYF
. | TRBJ2-7 | . | TRBV9 | TGTGCCAGCAGCCCCCGGGGTAGCGGCTCCTACGAGCAGTACTTC | CASSPRGSGSYEQYF
. | TRBJ1-1 | . | TRBV9 | TGTGCCAGCAGCGACGGCACCAGATTTCAGGGGAACACTGAAGCTTTCTTT | CASSDGTRFQGNTEAFF
. | TRBJ2-5 | . | TRBV2 | TGTGCCAGCAGTGAAGCGGGACCCAGGGACGGAGAGACCCAGTACTTC | CASSEAGPRDGETQYF
TRBD1 | TRBJ1-2 | . | TRBV2 | TGTGCCAGCTTCCCCGGGACAGGGACTAACTATGGCTACACCTTC | CASFPGTGTNYGYTF
. | TRBJ1-1 | . | TRBV10-1 | TGCGCCAGCAGTGAGTCTACCTTAGGTAACACTGAAGCTTTCTTT | CASSESTLGNTEAFF
TRBD2 | TRBJ2-7 | once | TRBV9 | TGTGCCAGCAGCGTAGGACTAGCGGGAGCCCACGAGCAGTACTTC | CASSVGLAGAHEQYF
. | TRBJ2-3 | . | TRBV27 | TGTGCCGCTGGGGGACTCGGTAGCACAGATACGCAGTATTTT | CAAGGLGSTDTQYF
. | TRBJ2-6 | . | TRBV27 | TGTGCCAGCAGTTTATATCAGAGCTCTGGGGCCAACGTCCTGACTTTC | CASSLYQSSGANVLTF
. | TRBJ2-1 | once | TRBV5-1 | TGCGCCAGCACCTCGGACGGGAGCTCCTACAATGAGCAGTTCTTC | CASTSDGSSYNEQFF
TRBD2 | TRBJ2-7 | . | TRBV28 | TGTGCCAGCAGTCCGCCTTCTATACCTAGCGGGGTTCACTACGAGCAGTACTTC | CASSPPSIPSGVHYEQYF
TRBD1 | TRBJ2-2 | . | TRBV15 | TGTGCCACGTCCCGGGACAGTTCGAACACCGGGGAGCTGTTTTTT | CATSRDSSNTGELFF
. | TRBJ2-5 | . | TRBV6-5 | TGTGCCAGCAGGCCCTGGGACAACCAAGAGACCCAGTACTTC | CASRPWDNQETQYF
TRBD2 | TRBJ2-3 | . | TRBV28 | TGTGCCAGCAGTTGGCTAGCGGGAGGGCCAGTCAGGTTAGATACGCAGTATTTT | CASSWLAGGPVRLDTQYF
TRBD1 | TRBJ1-4 | . | TRBV13 | TGTGCCAGCAGCGTCCGGACAGGGGGCCACTCCCCGTCAACTAATGAAAAACTGTTTTTT | CASSVRTGGHSPSTNEKLFF
. | TRBJ2-5 | . | TRBV5-6 | TGTGCCAGCAGCTTGGGGGCCGGAGAGACCCAGTACTTC | CASSLGAGETQYF
TRBD2 | TRBJ2-3 | . | TRBV5-1 | TGCGCCAGCAGCTTGCCGGCTAGCGGGACTAGCACAGATACGCAGTATTTT | CASSLPASGTSTDTQYF
. | TRBJ2-2 | . | TRBV15 | TGTGCCACCAGCCCACCAGCCCCCGATCCCACAGGGAACACCGGGGAGCTGTTTTTT | CATSPPAPDPTGNTGELFF
. | TRBJ2-5 | . | TRBV4-3 | TGCGCCAGCAGCCAAGATAGGGCAGATGGGACCCAGTACTTC | CASSQDRADGTQYF